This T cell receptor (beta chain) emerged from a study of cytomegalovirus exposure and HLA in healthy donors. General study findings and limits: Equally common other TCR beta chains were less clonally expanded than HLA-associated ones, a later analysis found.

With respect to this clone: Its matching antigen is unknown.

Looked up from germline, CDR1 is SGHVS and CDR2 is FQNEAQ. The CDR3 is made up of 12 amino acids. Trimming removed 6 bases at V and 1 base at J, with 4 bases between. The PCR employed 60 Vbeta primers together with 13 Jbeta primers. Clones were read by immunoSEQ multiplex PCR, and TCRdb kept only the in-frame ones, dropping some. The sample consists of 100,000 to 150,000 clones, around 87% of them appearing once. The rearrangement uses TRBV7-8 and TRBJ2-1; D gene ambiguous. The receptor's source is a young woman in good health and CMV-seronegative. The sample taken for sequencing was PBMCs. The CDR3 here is CASSKSYNEQFF. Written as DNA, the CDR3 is TGTGCCAGCAGTAAATCCTACAATGAGCAGTTCTTC.